The 11 T cell receptor beta chains presented below share a single source sample, sequenced in a study of radiotherapy plus CTLA-4 blockade in lung cancer. The table came from immunoSEQ multiplex PCR; TCRdb's copy has only in-frame clones and leaves some out. Of about 60,000 clones listed, 77% are singletons. This specimen consisted of peripheral blood, obtained from a patient treated with radiotherapy plus ipilimumab. Receptors originate from a human donor with non-small cell lung cancer who had a partial response to radiotherapy plus ipilimumab.

The chain combines TRBV5-5 with TRBJ1-1; D possibly corresponds to TRBD1 (5 bases). In germline, CDR1 is SGHKS, CDR2 YYEKEE (reference sequence). The V end lost 2 bases, the J end lost 1 base, and 6 bases lay between the germline ends. This CDR3 contains 13 residues. CDR3 bases: TGTGCCAGCAGCTTAGGGGAGAACACTGAAGCTTTCTTT. Its protein is CASSLGENTEAFF.

The V gene is TRBV23-1, the J gene TRBJ2-5, with 7 bases lining up with TRBD2. TRBV23-1 is classed as an ORF, of uncertain function. V lost 0 bases to trimming and J lost 11 bases; unmatched junction nucleotides: 3. The CDR3 extends over 12 amino acids. The CDR3, as DNA: TGCGCCAGCAGTCAATCGGGGGGGGAGCAGTACTTC. It is translated as CASSQSGGEQYF.

This chain connects TRBV6-5 to TRBJ2-1, with 7 bases identical to TRBD1. CDR3 length: 13 residues. The V segment lost 8 bases and the J segment 5 bases; nucleotides outside the gene matches: 6. The V gene's germline CDR1 is MNHEY and CDR2 SVGAGI. CDR3 bases: TGTGCCAGCTACAGGGGTAGAGACAATGAGCAGTTCTTC. Amino acid sequence: CASYRGRDNEQFF.

This clone was seen a handful of times. CDR3 in amino acids: CASSVRNRYEQYF. The DNA for the CDR3 is TGTGCCAGTAGTGTAAGAAACAGGTACGAGCAGTACTTC. The gene calls are TRBV19 and TRBJ2-7, with a weak D call TRBD1 (5 bases). The CDR3 is made up of 13 amino acids. V lost 5 bases and J lost 4, with 12 bases in between. Germline V gene sequence: CDR1 LNHDA, CDR2 SQIVND (reference sequence).

This chain uses TRBV28 with TRBJ2-7, with a possible D match to TRBD1 (6 bases). Per the germline V gene, CDR1 is MDHEN and CDR2 is SYDVKM. V was shortened by 1 base and J by 8 bases, with 15 bases between the two germline ends. This CDR3 has 14 residues. CDR3 sequence (DNA): TGTGCCAGCAGTTTATTGCAGGGTCAGGGGCAGCAGTACTTC. Translating it yields CASSLLQGQGQQYF.

This clone was found a few times. The rearrangement links TRBV28 to TRBJ1-2; 7 bases are a match to TRBD1. CDR1 and CDR2 from the germline V gene are MDHEN and SYDVKM. The CDR3 loop spans 14 amino acids. The V segment lost 5 bases and the J segment 4 bases; nucleotides outside the gene matches: 7. In nucleotides, the CDR3 is TGTGCCAGCAGTGCCACAGGGGAGGTCTATGGCTACACCTTC. It encodes CASSATGEVYGYTF.

This chain connects TRBV9 to TRBJ1-1; D is perhaps TRBD1 (5 bases). CDR1 SGDLS and CDR2 YYNGEE come from the germline V gene. The CDR3 extends over 17 amino acids. V lost 2 bases, J lost 3 bases, and 20 bases lay in between. This CDR3 is CASSVREEGVGDTEAFF. As DNA, the CDR3 is TGTGCCAGCAGCGTCAGGGAGGAAGGGGTGGGAGACACTGAAGCTTTCTTT. Variable domain in full (rest from reference TRBV9 and TRBJ1-1): DSGVTQTPKHLITATGQRVTLRCSPRSGDLSVYWYQQSLDQGLQFLIQYYNGEERAKGNILERFSAQQFPDLHSELNLSSLELGDSALYFCASSVREEGVGDTEAFFGQGTRLTVV.

This clone is medium-sized within its sample. The V call is TRBV5-6, the J call TRBJ1-5; 7 bases fit TRBD1. This CDR3 spans 15 amino acids. V was pared by 4 bases and J by 3 bases, with 7 bases of the junction left unmatched. The germline gives CDR1 SGHDT, CDR2 YYEEEE. This CDR3 is CASSPGTVPNQPQHF. The CDR3, as DNA: TGTGCCAGCAGCCCGGGGACAGTCCCCAATCAGCCCCAGCATTTT.

The chain carries TRBV5-1 and TRBJ1-6; 8 bases are a match to TRBD1. Germline values: CDR1 SGHRS, CDR2 YFSETQ. The V gene end was trimmed by 0 bases and the J gene end by 5 bases; junction bases not matched to a gene: 4. The CDR3 runs to 16 residues. The CDR3 reads CASSLVRGPHNSPLHF. Here the CDR3 DNA reads TGCGCCAGCAGCTTGGTCAGGGGGCCCCATAATTCACCCCTCCACTTT. Complete variable domain (other parts from reference TRBV5-1 and TRBJ1-6): KAGVTQTPRYLIKTRGQQVTLSCSPISGHRSVSWYQQTPGQGLQFLFEYFSETQRNKGNFPGRFSGRQFSNSRSEMNVSTLELGDSALYLCASSLVRGPHNSPLHFGNGTRLTVT.

V gene TRBV9 combines with J gene TRBJ2-7; D possibly corresponds to TRBD2 (6 bases). V shed 0 bases and J shed 2 bases, with 15 bases lying between them. Germline V gives CDR1 SGDLS, CDR2 YYNGEE. The CDR3 has 16 residues. The CDR3 nucleotides are TGTGCCAGCAGCGTAGGAGGGACGGGAGCTACCTACGAGCAGTACTTC. It is translated as CASSVGGTGATYEQYF.

V usage is TRBV9 and J usage is TRBJ2-2, with D perhaps matching TRBD2 (7 bases). V dropped 6 bases and J dropped 0 bases, with 18 bases sitting between them. The CDR3 has 17 residues. Germline V gene sequence: CDR1 SGDLS, CDR2 YYNGEE. Here the CDR3 DNA reads TGTGCCAGCACCGTCTTGGCGGGGGCGTCGAACACCGGGGAGCTGTTTTTT. Its translation: CASTVLAGASNTGELFF.